Listed below are T cell receptor beta chains from one sample, sequenced in a study of beta chain features in type 1 diabetes. Here immunoSEQ multiplex PCR was the method, and the copy in TCRdb shows in-frame clones only, minus some. The table lists hundreds of thousands of clones, around a sixth of them singletons, with around 0.095% in the top ten. Specimen: naive CD4+ T cells from blood. These receptors came from a man aged 18 to 35 in good health. CDR3s include the opening cysteine and the closing phenylalanine or tryptophan. A D gene is named only where the DNA matches it firmly. A row's size may be missing; if present it is once, few, many or a size class.

j_gene	v_gene	abundance	d_gene	CDR3aa	CDR3nt
TRBJ1-5	TRBV10-3	few	.	CATSPGNQPQHF	TGTGCCACCTCACCGGGCAATCAGCCCCAGCATTTT
TRBJ2-7	TRBV10-3	.	TRBD1	CAIRIEITGTGGDKQYF	TGTGCCATCAGAATAGAGATAACCGGGACAGGGGGCGATAAGCAGTACTTC
TRBJ2-3	TRBV9	few	TRBD2	CASSVRLAGGQYF	TGTGCCAGCAGCGTCCGACTAGCGGGAGGGCAGTATTTT
TRBJ1-2	TRBV2	few	TRBD1	CASSVNRGDIGYTF	TGTGCCAGCAGTGTTAACAGGGGGGATATTGGCTACACCTTC
TRBJ2-1	TRBV11-3	.	.	CASSLGFTHEQFF	TGTGCCAGCAGCTTAGGATTTACACACGAGCAGTTCTTC
TRBJ1-5	TRBV4-2	.	.	CASSQDRDQPQHF	TGTGCCAGCAGCCAAGATAGAGATCAGCCCCAGCATTTT
TRBJ2-1	TRBV5-4	.	TRBD2	CASSLRGGDEQFF	TGTGCCAGCAGCTTGCGGGGGGGCGATGAGCAGTTCTTC
TRBJ1-1	TRBV7-9	.	TRBD1	CASSPRTGQNTEAFF	TGTGCCAGCAGCCCTCGGACAGGGCAGAACACTGAAGCTTTCTTT
TRBJ1-5	TRBV2	few	.	CASSGGNQPQHF	TGTGCCAGCAGTGGCGGTAATCAGCCCCAGCATTTT
TRBJ1-4	TRBV9	.	.	CASSVNPGSANEKLFF	TGTGCCAGCAGCGTCAATCCAGGATCGGCTAATGAAAAACTGTTTTTT
TRBJ2-3	TRBV6-5	.	TRBD1	CASSRTGDPNHTQYF	TGTGCCAGCAGTAGGACAGGGGATCCTAATCATACGCAGTATTTT
TRBJ2-4	TRBV7-2	.	.	CASSLQGSKNIQYF	TGTGCCAGCAGCTTACAGGGATCCAAAAACATTCAGTACTTC
TRBJ1-2	TRBV9	.	.	CASSVAPIGQMGYTF	TGTGCCAGCAGCGTAGCCCCGATAGGACAGATGGGCTACACCTTC
TRBJ2-7	TRBV7-9	few	.	CASSVDSPYEQYF	TGTGCCAGCAGCGTGGACAGTCCCTACGAGCAGTACTTC
TRBJ1-2	TRBV13	.	.	CASSLRAGQGPRYTF	TGTGCCAGCAGCTTAAGGGCGGGGCAGGGGCCACGCTACACCTTC
TRBJ1-1	TRBV28	few	.	CASSLSDGRGTEAFF	TGTGCCAGCAGTTTATCTGACGGGCGCGGTACTGAAGCTTTCTTT
TRBJ2-7	TRBV29-1	few	.	CSVGPPLSYEQYF	TGCAGCGTTGGTCCCCCGCTCTCCTACGAGCAGTACTTC
TRBJ2-7	TRBV7-4	.	.	CASSSTCGTESYEQYF	TGTGCCAGCAGCTCAACCTGTGGGACGGAGTCCTACGAGCAGTACTTC
TRBJ2-5	TRBV29-1	.	.	CSVTENQETQYF	TGCAGCGTGACAGAAAACCAAGAGACCCAGTACTTC
TRBJ1-2	TRBV28	.	.	CASSLPQVAGVGGYTF	TGTGCCAGCAGTTTACCCCAGGTGGCAGGGGTAGGAGGCTACACCTTC
TRBJ1-1	TRBV18	.	.	CASSPLLGNTEAFF	TGTGCCAGCTCACCGCTTCTAGGGAACACTGAAGCTTTCTTT
TRBJ2-5	TRBV29-1	few	TRBD2	CSAQGLAGVQETQYF	TGCAGCGCCCAGGGACTAGCGGGAGTCCAAGAGACCCAGTACTTC
TRBJ2-1	TRBV5-1	.	TRBD2	CASSYPGLAGGEQFF	TGCGCCAGCAGCTATCCGGGACTAGCGGGAGGGGAGCAGTTCTTC
TRBJ1-4	TRBV2	few	.	CASSGDRKAEKLFF	TGTGCCAGCAGTGGTGACAGGAAGGCTGAAAAACTGTTTTTT
TRBJ1-1	TRBV18	.	.	CASSPQRNTEAFF	TGTGCCAGCTCACCACAAAGGAACACTGAAGCTTTCTTT
TRBJ2-3	TRBV9	few	.	CASSVGPSRLEAQYF	TGTGCCAGCAGCGTAGGCCCTTCAAGGTTAGAGGCGCAGTATTTT
TRBJ1-4	TRBV7-9	.	.	CASSLSGQGNEKLFF	TGTGCCAGCAGCTTATCCGGGCAGGGTAATGAAAAACTGTTTTTT
TRBJ2-3	TRBV7-2	.	.	CASLVASGTDTQYF	TGTGCCAGCTTGGTGGCTAGCGGCACAGATACGCAGTATTTT
TRBJ2-7	TRBV9	few	.	CASSDEQYF	TGTGCCAGCAGCGACGAGCAGTACTTC
TRBJ2-3	TRBV7-9	.	.	CASSFSASSQATQYF	TGTGCCAGCAGCTTTTCCGCTAGCTCGCAGGCGACGCAGTATTTT
TRBJ1-1	TRBV28	few	.	CASSPGGGREAFF	TGTGCCAGCAGCCCCGGCGGGGGACGGGAAGCTTTCTTT
TRBJ1-1	TRBV7-2	few	.	CASIPGPMNTEAFF	TGTGCCAGCATCCCGGGACCGATGAACACTGAAGCTTTCTTT
TRBJ1-5	TRBV5-1	few	.	CASSLDVGPQHF	TGCGCCAGCAGCTTGGATGTAGGGCCCCAGCATTTT
TRBJ1-1	TRBV21-1	few	.	CASSPGERGARGTEAFF	TGTGCCAGCAGCCCAGGGGAGAGGGGGGCGCGGGGCACTGAAGCTTTCTTT
TRBJ1-4	TRBV5-1	few	TRBD1	CASSQQGIEKLFF	TGCGCCAGCAGCCAACAGGGGATTGAAAAACTGTTTTTT
TRBJ1-1	TRBV4-3	.	.	CASSQEGKGNTEAFF	TGCGCCAGCAGCCAAGAGGGGAAGGGGAACACTGAAGCTTTCTTT
TRBJ1-6	TRBV5-6	.	TRBD1	CASSSTGTGSSPLHF	TGTGCCAGCAGCTCCACCGGGACAGGGAGTTCACCCCTCCACTTT
TRBJ1-1	TRBV5-1	few	.	CASSLDQGRGTEAFF	TGCGCCAGCAGCTTGGATCAGGGCCGAGGGACTGAAGCTTTCTTT
TRBJ2-6	TRBV19	few	.	CASSIEGTGANVLTF	TGTGCCAGTAGTATAGAGGGGACCGGGGCCAACGTCCTGACTTTC
TRBJ2-2	TRBV4-3	.	TRBD1	CASSQGLRINGRGLVTGELFF	TGCGCCAGCAGCCAAGGATTACGGATTAATGGCAGGGGGCTAGTCACCGGGGAGCTGTTTTTT
TRBJ2-1	TRBV25-1	.	.	CASSPRLAHSYNEQFF	TGTGCCAGCAGTCCCCGACTTGCCCACTCCTACAATGAGCAGTTCTTC
TRBJ2-7	TRBV4-3	few	TRBD1	CASSPRDREYEQYF	TGCGCCAGCAGCCCCCGGGACAGGGAATACGAGCAGTACTTC